These 9 T cell receptor beta chains originate from one sample sequenced in a study of radiotherapy plus CTLA-4 blockade in lung cancer (dated by TCRdb to about 2018). Library creation used the immunoSEQ multiplex PCR assay. In TCRdb, the immuneACCESS table is reduced to in-frame sequences with V and J assigned. These tables do not hold every clone; where another copy was compared, an unresolved V gene accounts for under half, and the others remain unexplained. The sample has about 33,000 clones on record, around four fifths of them singletons. Together, the top ten hold around 23% of the sample. The sample here was peripheral blood, taken from a patient treated with radiotherapy plus ipilimumab. Receptors originate from a human donor with non-small cell lung cancer that progressed on radiotherapy plus ipilimumab.

This chain links TRBV5-4 with TRBJ2-3, with D perhaps TRBD1 (5 bases). V gave up 0 bases and J gave up 3 bases, with 11 bases separating them. The CDR3 is 15 amino acids. Germline lookup yields CDR1 SGHNT and CDR2 YYREEE (reference sequence). The CDR3: CASSLVRGPTDTQYF. The CDR3 nucleotides read TGTGCCAGCAGCTTGGTAAGGGGCCCGACAGATACGCAGTATTTT.

In this sample, this clone turned up a few times. V usage is TRBV4-2 and J usage is TRBJ1-2; D gene ambiguous. The V end lost 0 bases, the J end lost 8 bases, and 4 bases lay between the germline ends. Germline V gene sequence: CDR1 LGHNA, CDR2 YNFKEQ. The CDR3 loop spans 11 amino acids. The CDR3 loop reads CASSQDSGYTF. DNA for the CDR3: TGTGCCAGCAGCCAAGATAGCGGCTACACCTTC.

The chain joins TRBV27 to TRBJ2-1, with D possibly matching TRBD1 (6 bases). The V gene's germline CDR1 is MNHEY and CDR2 SMNVEV (reference sequence). The CDR3 is 15 residues long. Trimming stripped 4 bases from V and 1 base from J, with 11 bases between. The CDR3 DNA is TGTGCCAGCAGTTCCCGAGGGGGATCCTACAATGAGCAGTTCTTC. This gives the protein CASSSRGGSYNEQFF.

The chain carries TRBV21-1 and TRBJ2-7; TRBD1 was called by the table and not checked on the DNA. TRBV21-1 is termed a pseudogene. The CDR3 is 16 residues long. DNA for the CDR3: TGTGCCAGCAGCAAAAGGACAGGGAGGTCTCCCTACGAGCAGTACTTC. Its protein product is CASSKRTGRSPYEQYF.

The rearrangement uses TRBV10-3 and TRBJ1-4; D ambiguous. Germline lookup yields CDR1 ENHRY and CDR2 SYGVKD. Trimming stripped 6 bases from V and 7 bases from J, with 15 bases between. The CDR3 sequence is 14 residues long. The CDR3 coding sequence is TGTGCCATCAGCATTGAAGCCACGCGTGAAAAACTGTTTTTT. Translating gives CAISIEATREKLFF.

V and J are TRBV6-1 and TRBJ2-2; 12 bases fit TRBD1. Germline loops: CDR1 MNHNS, CDR2 SASEGT. This CDR3 spans 17 amino acids. Trimming at V came to 3 bases and at J to 5 bases, leaving 7 bases not matched to a gene. The CDR3, as DNA: TGTGCCAGCAGTGACCTGGGACAGGGGGCGCGAACCGGGGAGCTGTTTTTT. Translated, it gives CASSDLGQGARTGELFF.

The genes are TRBV18 and TRBJ2-7, with D unclear. Between the trimmed V and J ends, which lost 3 bases and 0 bases, there was a span of 9 bases. The CDR3 totals 14 residues. CDR1 and CDR2 (germline): KGHSH, LQKENI. The CDR3 DNA reads as TGTGCCAGCTCACCGCCAGGAAACTCCTACGAGCAGTACTTC. Translated: CASSPPGNSYEQYF.

This chain links TRBV11-2 with TRBJ2-7; D is unclear. CDR1 and CDR2 from the germline V gene are SGHAT and FQNNGV. This CDR3 is built from 11 residues. Trimming cost V 5 bases and J 1 base, with 3 bases left between them. The CDR3 here is CASSPSYEQYF. CDR3 sequence (DNA): TGTGCCAGCAGCCCGTCCTACGAGCAGTACTTC. The whole variable domain, filled in from reference TRBV11-2 and TRBJ2-7, reads EAGVAQSPRYKIIEKRQSVAFWCNPISGHATLYWYQQILGQGPKLLIQFQNNGVVDDSQLPKDRFSAERLKGVDSTLKIQPAKLEDSAVYLCASSPSYEQYFGPGTRLTVT.

This sequence joins TRBV7-9 and TRBJ2-1; D remains unclear. This CDR3 region has 12 residues. Looked up from germline, CDR1 is SEHNR and CDR2 is FQNEAQ (reference sequence). Trimming took 5 bases from V and 8 from J, leaving 10 bases between them. CDR3 protein: CASSPGSYEQFF. The CDR3 DNA reads as TGTGCCAGCAGCCCGGGTTCCTATGAGCAGTTCTTC.